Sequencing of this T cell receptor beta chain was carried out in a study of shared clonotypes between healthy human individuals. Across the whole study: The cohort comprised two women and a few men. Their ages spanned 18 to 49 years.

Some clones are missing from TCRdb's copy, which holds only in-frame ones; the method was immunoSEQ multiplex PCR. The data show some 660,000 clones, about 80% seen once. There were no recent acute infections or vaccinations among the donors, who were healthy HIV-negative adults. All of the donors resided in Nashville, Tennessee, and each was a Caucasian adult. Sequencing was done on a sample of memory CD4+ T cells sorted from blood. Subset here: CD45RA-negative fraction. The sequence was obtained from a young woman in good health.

CDR3 in amino acids: CASTLADDYEQYF. Here the CDR3 DNA reads TGTGCCAGCACCTTAGCGGACGACTACGAGCAGTACTTC. The J gene is TRBJ2-7, the V gene TRBV6-1; TRBD2 might be the D (6 bases). The CDR3 loop spans 13 amino acids. Trimming removed 7 bases at V and 3 bases at J, with 13 bases between. The germline CDR1 and CDR2 sequences are MNHNS and SASEGT.